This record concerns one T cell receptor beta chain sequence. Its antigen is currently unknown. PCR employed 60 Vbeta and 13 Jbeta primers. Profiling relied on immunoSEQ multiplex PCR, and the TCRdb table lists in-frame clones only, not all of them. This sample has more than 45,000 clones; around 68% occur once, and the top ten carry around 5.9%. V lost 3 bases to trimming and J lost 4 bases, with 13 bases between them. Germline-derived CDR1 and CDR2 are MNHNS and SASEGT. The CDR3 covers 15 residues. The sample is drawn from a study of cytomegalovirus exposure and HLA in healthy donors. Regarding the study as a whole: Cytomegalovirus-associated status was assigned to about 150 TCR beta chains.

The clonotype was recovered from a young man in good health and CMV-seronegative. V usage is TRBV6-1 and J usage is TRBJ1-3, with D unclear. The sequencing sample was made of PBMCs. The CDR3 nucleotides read TGTGCCAGCAGTGACAGAGGGAAGAGAGGAAACACCATATATTTT. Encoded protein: CASSDRGKRGNTIYF.